This TCR beta chain emerged from a study of post-analysis software for immune sequencing data. Study-wide results and caveats: TRBV segments more frequent in patients than in controls numbered several and included TRBV5-6, TRBV5-1 and TRBV20-1. F-measure co-clustering was strong for batch-matched samples.

The CDR3 totals 13 residues. Germline-derived CDR1 and CDR2 are ENHRY and SYGVKD. V gave up 8 bases and J gave up 2 bases, with 11 bases separating them. Libraries were made from TCR beta cDNA, and they carried unique molecular identifiers. TCRdb re-analysed the PCR reads in MiXCR, keeping a single row per CDR3 protein. The data show hundreds of thousands of distinct CDR3 sequences, about 50% seen once. Points on this clonotype: Its antigen remains unknown.

Sequencing was done on a sample of blood. This sequence was found in a girl aged 10 to 17 with multiple sclerosis. This chain links TRBV10-3 with TRBJ2-3, with D possibly being TRBD1 (6 bases). The chain's CDR3 is CAIRTAATDTQYF. The CDR3 coding sequence is TGTGCCATCCGGACAGCAGCCACAGATACGCAGTATTTT.